This TCR beta chain was sequenced in a study of T cells in Graves' hyperthyroidism and ophthalmopathy. Study-level findings and limits: Most thyroid clonotypes that were expanded above 0.001 also turned up in blood.

RNA transcripts were the template for amplifying TCR beta CDR3 regions. The TCR CDR3 first-round RT-PCR relied on the HTBI primer set. TCRdb re-called the multiplex PCR reads with MiXCR, one entry per CDR3 protein. The sample carries roughly 570,000 distinct CDR3 sequences, 46% recorded once. Stable Graves' hyperthyroidism denoted no ophthalmopathy progression over 18 months. A patient was excluded if there was uncontrolled infection, other autoimmune disease, pregnancy or lactation. CDR3 length equals 13 residues. The germline V gene has CDR1 DFQATT and CDR2 SNEGSKA (reference sequence). Trimming removed 3 bases at V and 3 bases at J, with 9 bases between. With regard to this clonotype: The antigen is not known.

Material for sequencing was peripheral blood or thyroid tissue (not recorded which). This clonotype originated in a young woman with Graves' hyperthyroidism. V is TRBV20-1 and J is TRBJ1-5; D perhaps matches TRBD1 (5 bases). CDR3 DNA sequence: TGCAGTGCTAGGGGGCAGGACAATCAGCCCCAGCATTTT. Translated, it gives CSARGQDNQPQHF.